Below, 3 T cell receptor beta chains from the same sample are listed, as sequenced in a study of blood T cells in healthy people across ages. For the second PCR, which ran for roughly 6 to 12 cycles, a sample-barcoded 5' primer and a J-beta primer mix were used. TCRdb called the 5' RACE reads again in MiXCR, with one record for every CDR3 protein. This table has around 800,000 distinct CDR3 sequences, approximately 53% appearing once. Material: blood. Every receptor here comes from a man older than 75 in good health.

This chain links TRBV7-9 with TRBJ2-5; 13 nucleotides match TRBD2. There are 17 residues in the CDR3. Germline V gene sequence: CDR1 SEHNR, CDR2 FQNEAQ (reference sequence). Trimming took 4 bases from V and 5 from J; bases not matched to a gene: 10. CDR3 sequence (DNA): TGTGCCAGCAGCTCCCGGGGACTAGCGGGACGCGGGGAGACCCAGTACTTC. It codes for CASSSRGLAGRGETQYF.

CDR3 DNA sequence: TGTGCCAGCAGCTTAGCCCAGGGGGCGGCCAACGTCCTGACTTTC. Its translation: CASSLAQGAANVLTF. The chain combines TRBV11-2 with TRBJ2-6; 8 positions agree with TRBD1. The CDR3 has 15 amino acids. Germline-derived CDR1 and CDR2 are SGHAT and FQNNGV. Trimming at V came to 1 base and at J to 6 bases, leaving 2 bases not matched to a gene.

The chain recombines TRBV6-1 with TRBJ2-1; unclear D gene. The V end was cut by 2 bases, the J end by 7 bases, with 9 bases between. The CDR3 length is 13 residues. Germline V CDR1 and CDR2: MNHNS, SASEGT. The chain's CDR3 is CASSERLLNEQFF. DNA of the CDR3: TGTGCCAGCAGTGAAAGGCTATTAAATGAGCAGTTCTTC.